Presented here are 24 T cell receptor beta chains from one specimen sequenced in a study of blood T cell repertoires in COVID-19. TCRdb keeps only in-frame clones here, not all; method: immunoSEQ multiplex PCR. The sample lists approximately 130,000 clones; over 75% were seen once. Sequenced material: peripheral blood. These receptor sequences come from a man between 40 and 49 years old with active or convalescent COVID-19.

The chain is built from TRBV25-1 and TRBJ1-2; D remains unclear. The CDR3 spans 12 residues. The V gene's germline CDR1 is MGHDK and CDR2 SYGVNS. Trimming took off 6 bases at V and 3 bases at J, with 8 bases between the two ends. The CDR3 region is CASSRGDYGYTF. The CDR3 DNA is TGTGCCAGCAGCCGGGGAGACTATGGCTACACCTTC.

The V gene is TRBV7-9, the J gene TRBJ2-3; TRBD2 matches at 8 bases. Germline V gene data show CDR1 as SEHNR and CDR2 as FQNEAQ (reference sequence). This CDR3 spans 17 amino acids. V was clipped by 4 bases and J by 4 bases; unmatched bases: 13. The CDR3 DNA reads TGTGCCAGCAGCTCACGAGTAACAAGCGGGGGCGCAGATACGCAGTATTTT. Translating it yields CASSSRVTSGGADTQYF.

The chain is built from TRBV24-1 and TRBJ2-3, with D perhaps matching TRBD1 (6 bases). This CDR3 contains 13 residues. V lost 6 bases to trimming and J lost 5 bases, with 11 bases between them. Germline CDR1 is KGHDR and CDR2 is SFDVKD. CDR3 residues: CATSYREQDTQYF. DNA for the CDR3: TGTGCCACCAGTTACAGGGAACAAGATACGCAGTATTTT.

J is TRBJ2-2 and V is TRBV25-1, with unresolved D. Looked up from germline, CDR1 is MGHDK and CDR2 is SYGVNS. Trimming stripped 6 bases from V and 2 bases from J, with 4 bases between. The CDR3 spans 12 residues. The CDR3 here is CASSLNTGELFF. DNA of the CDR3: TGTGCCAGCAGCCTTAACACCGGGGAGCTGTTTTTT.

This clone occurred once. V is TRBV5-6 and J is TRBJ1-2; 11 bases map to TRBD1. V shed 1 base, J shed 5 bases, and the junction held 7 bases outside the gene matches. This CDR3 is built from 16 residues. Germline V gives CDR1 SGHDT, CDR2 YYEEEE. The CDR3 sequence is CASSLRYGTGGYGYTF. DNA of the CDR3: TGTGCCAGCAGCTTGCGGTATGGGACAGGGGGGTATGGCTACACCTTC.

This clone was seen many times. The rearrangement uses TRBV2 and TRBJ1-5; D remains unclear. The V end lost 4 bases, the J end lost 3 bases, and 7 bases lay between the germline ends. From germline, CDR1 is SNHLY and CDR2 FYNNEI. The CDR3 extends over 13 amino acids. CDR3 in DNA: TGTGCCAGCAGTGTTGAGAACAATCAGCCCCAGCATTTT. This translates into CASSVENNQPQHF. The complete variable domain, with remaining parts taken from reference TRBV2 and TRBJ1-5, reads EPEVTQTPSHQVTQMGQEVILRCVPISNHLYFYWYRQILGQKVEFLVSFYNNEISEKSEIFDDQFSVERPDGSNFTLKIRSTKLEDSAMYFCASSVENNQPQHFGDGTRLSIL.

The V and J genes are TRBV12-3 or TRBV12-4 and TRBJ1-2, with TRBD1 matching over 9 bases. CDR3 size: 13 residues. V lost 6 bases to trimming and J lost 7 bases; unmatched junction nucleotides: 6. DNA of the CDR3: TGTGCCAGCAGGGGGACAGGGATCGGTGGCTACACCTTC. This translates into CASRGTGIGGYTF.

CDR3 sequence reads: CASHRSSGNTIYF. As DNA, the CDR3 is TGTGCCAGTCACCGGAGCTCTGGAAACACCATATATTTT. The rearrangement links TRBV19 to TRBJ1-3; D remains unclear. CDR1 is LNHDA, CDR2 SQIVND, per germline (reference sequence). The length of the CDR3 is 13 residues. Trimming removed 8 bases from V and 0 bases from J, with 8 bases in between.

This rearrangement joins TRBV3-1 (or the pseudogene TRBV3-2) to TRBJ1-3; D unresolved. This CDR3 spans 14 amino acids. Germline assignment: CDR1 LGHDT and CDR2 YNNKEL (reference sequence). V was shortened by 1 base and J by 10 bases, with 14 bases between the two germline ends. The CDR3 here is CASSQGRLGETIYF. The CDR3 DNA reads as TGTGCCAGCAGCCAAGGGCGGCTGGGAGAAACCATATATTTT.

The V and J genes are TRBV6-5 and TRBJ2-2; unclear D gene. Germline V gene data show CDR1 as MNHEY and CDR2 as SVGAGI. The CDR3 has 11 residues. V was shortened by 6 bases and J by 8 bases, with 7 bases between the two germline ends. CDR3 DNA sequence: TGTGCCAGCAGCCCCCGGGGGGAGCTGTTTTTT. Translation: CASSPRGELFF.

This clone was seen just once. The V gene is TRBV29-1, the J gene TRBJ2-7, with 7 bases that match TRBD1. The CDR3 is 11 residues long. Trimming took 5 bases from V and 4 from J; bases not matched to a gene: 2. CDR1 is SQVTM and CDR2 is ANQGSEA in the germline V gene. The CDR3 DNA reads as TGCAGCGTTCAGACAGGGTACGAGCAGTACTTC. It encodes CSVQTGYEQYF.

The chain is built from TRBV30 and TRBJ2-4; D is perhaps TRBD2 (5 bases). This CDR3 comprises 16 residues. Germline CDR1 GTSNPN, CDR2 SVGIG (reference sequence). The V end lost 4 bases, the J end lost 8 bases, and 24 bases lay between the germline ends. The DNA of the CDR3 is TGTGCCTGGAAGCCCGGAGTGGGAGACTATCTGGACATTCAGTACTTC. This codes for CAWKPGVGDYLDIQYF. Drawing the rest from reference TRBV30 and TRBJ2-4, the complete variable domain is SQTIHQWPATLVQPVGSPLSLECTVEGTSNPNLYWYRQAAGRGLQLLFYSVGIGQISSEVPQNLSASRPQDRQFILSSKKLLLSDSGFYLCAWKPGVGDYLDIQYFGAGTRLSVL.

The chain combines TRBV6-4 with TRBJ1-1, with 8 bases that match TRBD1. This CDR3 comprises 13 residues. V dropped 4 bases and J dropped 4; count of bases not matched to a gene: 2. CDR1 and CDR2 from the germline V gene are MRHNA and SNTAGT. This chain's CDR3 is CASSVTGGTEAFF. The CDR3, as DNA: TGTGCCAGCAGTGTAACAGGGGGCACTGAAGCTTTCTTT.

This clone has at least ten counts. This chain uses TRBV5-6 with TRBJ1-5; unclear D gene. The CDR3 is made up of 15 amino acids. Germline V gives CDR1 SGHDT, CDR2 YYEEEE. V lost 1 base and J 4 bases, leaving 12 bases between the germline ends. CDR3 sequence: CASSLRWGDNQPQHF. CDR3 DNA sequence: TGTGCCAGCAGCTTGAGGTGGGGAGATAATCAGCCCCAGCATTTT.

The J gene is TRBJ2-3, the V gene TRBV6-4; TRBD2 matches 8 bases. This CDR3 has 14 residues. CDR1 is MRHNA, CDR2 SNTAGT, per germline. V was pared by 0 bases and J by 4 bases, with 0 bases of the junction left unmatched. CDR3 sequence reads: CASSDSAGADTQYF. DNA for the CDR3: TGTGCCAGCAGTGACTCAGCGGGGGCAGATACGCAGTATTTT.

The V call is TRBV7-3, the J call TRBJ1-1; D not certain. Looked up from germline, CDR1 is SGHTA and CDR2 is FQGTGA. The ends were cut back, 7 bases at V and 0 bases at J, with 9 bases in the middle. This CDR3 has 13 residues. The chain's CDR3 is CASKAGMNTEAFF. As DNA, the CDR3 is TGTGCCAGCAAGGCAGGCATGAACACTGAAGCTTTCTTT.

V is TRBV27 and J is TRBJ1-6, with D hard to call. This CDR3 is 13 amino acids long. Germline V gene data show CDR1 as MNHEY and CDR2 as SMNVEV (reference sequence). The ends were cut back, 6 bases at V and 7 bases at J, with 10 bases in the middle. CDR3 sequence (DNA): TGTGCCAGCAGAAACAGAGAGAATTCACCCCTCCACTTT. Translated: CASRNRENSPLHF.

The chain couples TRBV28 to TRBJ1-1; D remains ambiguous. CDR3 length: 12 residues. Germline CDR1 is MDHEN and CDR2 is SYDVKM. V was shortened by 6 bases and J by 8 bases, with 13 bases between the two germline ends. CDR3 loop: CASRGEIREAFF. CDR3 nucleotide sequence: TGTGCCAGCAGGGGCGAGATACGAGAAGCTTTCTTT.

This chain joins TRBV19 and TRBJ1-2; tentatively, D is TRBD1 (6 bases). This CDR3 region has 14 residues. Trimming took 3 bases from V and 4 from J, leaving 12 bases between them. Germline CDR1 is LNHDA and CDR2 is SQIVND (reference sequence). The CDR3 is CASSMDTGFYGYTF. CDR3 DNA sequence: TGTGCCAGTAGTATGGATACAGGGTTCTATGGCTACACCTTC.

V usage is TRBV6-6 and J usage is TRBJ1-6; 9 nucleotides line up with TRBD1. The CDR3 is made up of 15 amino acids. From germline, CDR1 is MNHNY and CDR2 SVGAGI (reference sequence). V gave up 0 bases and J gave up 9 bases; unmatched junction bases: 3. CDR3 residues: CASSYSRQGGSPLHF. The CDR3 DNA reads as TGTGCCAGCAGTTACTCCAGACAGGGGGGTTCACCCCTCCACTTT.

The chain couples TRBV4-2 to TRBJ2-5; D is unclear. The germline CDR1 and CDR2 sequences are LGHNA and YNFKEQ. The length of the CDR3 is 14 residues. V was cut by 4 bases and J by 1 base, with 10 bases left in between. In DNA form, the CDR3 reads TGTGCCAGCAGCCGAACTGATTTCCAAGAGACCCAGTACTTC. Translating gives CASSRTDFQETQYF.

The chain couples TRBV6-5 to TRBJ2-7; 11 nucleotides match TRBD2. This CDR3 has 13 amino acids. Germline V CDR1 and CDR2: MNHEY, SVGAGI. The J segment lost 7 bases and the V segment lost 1 base, leaving 0 bases of the junction unmatched. In nucleotides, the CDR3 is TGTGCCAGCAGTTACTGGACTAGCGGGGAGCAGTACTTC. Amino acids: CASSYWTSGEQYF.

The rearrangement links TRBV2 to TRBJ1-3; D not certain. Germline values: CDR1 SNHLY, CDR2 FYNNEI. The V gene lost 6 bases and the J gene lost 4 bases, with 7 bases spanning the gap. The CDR3 covers 12 residues. The CDR3 DNA reads TGTGCCAGCAGCCTCTCGGGAAACACCATATATTTT. Amino acid sequence: CASSLSGNTIYF.

The rearrangement joins TRBV19 to TRBJ1-5; D might be TRBD1 (5 bases). V was pared by 6 bases and J by 3 bases, with 12 bases between. The CDR3 length is 14 residues. Germline CDR1 reads LNHDA; CDR2 reads SQIVND (reference sequence). This CDR3 reads CASSIPGFNQPQHF. CDR3 bases: TGTGCCAGTAGCATCCCAGGGTTCAATCAGCCCCAGCATTTT.